This entry concerns a single T cell receptor beta chain. This sample was included in a study of OX40 agonist ivuxolimab in advanced cancers. In the study overall: Patients' therapy was ivuxolimab, an antibody that acts as an agonist of OX40 (CD134). Partial responses occurred in three patients (one hepatocellular carcinoma, two cutaneous melanoma).

The repertoire was sequenced with immunoSEQ multiplex PCR; TCRdb's copy has only in-frame clones and lacks some. The sample yields 40,000 to 55,000 clones, 70% to 90% seen once. Deletions cut 6 bases from V and 0 bases from J, with 15 bases between. The germline CDR1 and CDR2 sequences are WSHSY and SAAADI. This CDR3 is built from 15 residues. The receptor's source is an adult with an advanced solid tumor such as melanoma, head and neck, liver or kidney cancer. This sample comprised CD4+ or CD8+ T cells sorted from blood, obtained in a trial of the OX40 agonist ivuxolimab. The chain has TRBV10-2 and TRBJ2-7; D might be TRBD1 or TRBD2, each matching 6 bases. CDR3 in DNA: TGCGCCAGCAGGCTCCTGAGGGGGGCCTCCTACGAGCAGTACTTC. It translates to CASRLLRGASYEQYF.